This T cell receptor (beta chain) was sequenced for a study of OX40 agonist ivuxolimab in advanced cancers. With regard to this clone: The same CDR3 arises from other DNA sequences in this sample as well.

TCRdb's copy holds only in-frame clones and misses some; the assay was immunoSEQ multiplex PCR. The table has tens of thousands of clones, around 87% seen once. From germline, CDR1 is SQVTM and CDR2 ANQGSEA. V lost 3 bases to trimming and J lost 1 base, with 7 bases between them. The CDR3 has 13 residues. The source was CD4+ or CD8+ T cells sorted from blood, collected in a trial of the OX40 agonist ivuxolimab. This receptor was identified in an adult with an advanced solid tumor such as melanoma, head and neck, liver or kidney cancer. This rearrangement joins TRBV29-1 to TRBJ2-1, with D possibly matching TRBD2 (6 bases). CDR3 sequence: CSVEGGSYNEQFF. Here the CDR3 DNA reads TGCAGCGTTGAGGGGGGATCCTACAATGAGCAGTTCTTC.